Shown below are 16 T cell receptor beta chains from a single sample sequenced in a study of early T cells in non-severe SARS-CoV-2 infection. TCRdb recomputed calls from the 5' RACE reads with MiXCR, one row per CDR3 protein. Seen here are just over 65,000 distinct CDR3 sequences, about 13% observed once, and the top ten hold about 8%. Sequencing was carried out using whole blood. Every receptor here comes from an adult who was a healthcare worker with PCR-confirmed SARS-CoV-2 infection or an uninfected control (not recorded which).

This clonotype was observed many times. This chain connects TRBV21-1 to TRBJ2-5. TRBV21-1 is designated a pseudogene. This CDR3 is built from 14 residues. This CDR3 is CASSKATPQETQYF. DNA for the CDR3: TGTGCCAGCAGCAAAGCGACGCCCCAAGAGACCCAGTACTTC.

A few counts support this clonotype. This sequence joins TRBV27 and TRBJ2-5; 7 nucleotides align to TRBD1. Germline CDR1 reads MNHEY; CDR2 reads SMNVEV (reference sequence). The CDR3 runs to 12 residues. Trimming at V came to 6 bases and at J to 6 bases, leaving 4 bases not matched to a gene. CDR3 bases: TGTGCCAGCAGCCGGGACAGCCAGACCCAGTACTTC. Translation gives CASSRDSQTQYF.

The table lists this clonotype with many counts. J is TRBJ2-1 and V is TRBV5-4; weak D call: TRBD2 (6 bases). Germline V CDR1 and CDR2: SGHNT, YYREEE (reference sequence). V was trimmed by 3 bases and J by 5 bases, leaving 12 bases between them. The CDR3 covers 14 residues. In nucleotides, the CDR3 is TGTGCCAGCAGCTCGGGGGTGCGGAACAATGAGCAGTTCTTC. Translation: CASSSGVRNNEQFF.

The CDR3 here is CASSLVANTGELFF. In DNA form, the CDR3 reads TGTGCCAGCAGCTTAGTGGCTAACACCGGGGAGCTGTTTTTT. The gene calls are TRBV11-2 and TRBJ2-2; D remains ambiguous. Germline V gives CDR1 SGHAT, CDR2 FQNNGV. V shed 1 base and J shed 2 bases, with 5 bases lying between them. CDR3 length: 14 amino acids.

The chain uses TRBV5-1 and TRBJ2-7; no clear D. The CDR3 totals 13 residues. Trimming shortened V by 5 bases and J by 5 bases, and 14 bases separated the two germline ends. Germline V gene data show CDR1 as SGHRS and CDR2 as YFSETQ. The CDR3 region has the DNA TGCGCCAGCAGATTTGCCCAAATAAACGAGCAGTACTTC. This codes for CASRFAQINEQYF.

This clonotype was found many times. The chain has TRBV12-3 or TRBV12-4 and TRBJ2-2; weak D call: TRBD2 (5 bases). V was cut by 4 bases and J by 1 base, with 7 bases left in between. The CDR3 contains 14 residues. This CDR3 reads CASSWTENTGELFF. For the CDR3, the DNA is TGTGCCAGCAGTTGGACTGAGAACACCGGGGAGCTGTTTTTT.

This clonotype was seen only once. The J gene is TRBJ2-1, the V gene TRBV3-1; D is unresolved. V lost 1 base and J lost 2, with 0 bases in between. Germline V lookup: CDR1 LGHDT, CDR2 YNNKEL (reference sequence). The CDR3 is 12 residues long. CDR3 in DNA: TGTGCCAGCAGCCAAGCCTACAATGAGCAGTTCTTC. It is translated as CASSQAYNEQFF.

The chain joins TRBV10-3 to TRBJ2-2; D is uncertain. V shed 5 bases and J shed 6 bases, with 10 bases lying between them. The CDR3 covers 13 residues. Looked up from germline, CDR1 is ENHRY and CDR2 is SYGVKD. CDR3 bases: TGTGCCATCAGTCGTCCCGAGGCCGGGGAGCTGTTTTTT. As protein: CAISRPEAGELFF.

The sample holds a few counts of this clonotype. The rearrangement links TRBV7-2 to TRBJ2-3, with D perhaps TRBD1 or TRBD2 (5 bases each). This CDR3 comprises 15 residues. The V end was cut by 5 bases, the J end by 1 base, with 13 bases between. The V gene's germline CDR1 is SGHTA and CDR2 FQGNSA. In nucleotides, the CDR3 is TGTGCCAGCAGCCCAAGTTTGGGGGGCACAGATACGCAGTATTTT. Protein product: CASSPSLGGTDTQYF.

This clonotype has a count of ten or more. The V gene is TRBV13, the J gene TRBJ2-3, with TRBD2 matching 8 bases. The CDR3 runs to 14 residues. CDR1 is PRHDT, CDR2 FYEKMQ, per germline (reference sequence). V lost 3 bases to trimming and J lost 5 bases; unmatched junction nucleotides: 4. CDR3 in amino acids: CASSLGLGGDTQYF. The DNA of the CDR3 is TGTGCCAGCAGCTTGGGACTAGGGGGAGATACGCAGTATTTT. The full variable domain, with the rest looked up from reference TRBV13 and TRBJ2-3, is AAGVIQSPRHLIKEKRETATLKCYPIPRHDTVYWYQQGPGQDPQFLISFYEKMQSDKGSIPDRFSAQQFSDYHSELNMSSLELGDSALYFCASSLGLGGDTQYFGPGTRLTVL.

In its sample, this clonotype was seen many times. V and J are TRBV27 and TRBJ1-5; possible D gene TRBD1, 6 bases. Germline-derived CDR1 and CDR2 are MNHEY and SMNVEV (reference sequence). The CDR3 totals 14 residues. Deletions cut 5 bases from V and 7 bases from J, with 15 bases between. The CDR3 loop reads CASSLVGGWQPQHF. The CDR3, as DNA: TGTGCCAGCAGTCTCGTTGGGGGCTGGCAGCCCCAGCATTTT.

For this clonotype: An end of the junction does not agree with germline; a read error may underlie this. This sequence joins TRBV5-1 and TRBJ2-7, with D possibly being TRBD2 (6 bases). The CDR3 extends over 13 amino acids. Germline lookup yields CDR1 SGHRS and CDR2 YFSETQ. The CDR3 loop reads CASRESGQGERYF. DNA for the CDR3: TGCGCCAGCAGGGAGAGCGGGCAAGGAGAGCGGTACTTC.

This clonotype has just a few counts. The chain is built from TRBV4-1 and TRBJ2-1, with D uncertain. Germline V gives CDR1 MGHRA, CDR2 YSYEKL. The CDR3 has 15 residues. Trimming removed 4 bases at V and 3 bases at J, with 13 bases between. The CDR3 sequence: CASSPHDTFYNEQFF. In nucleotides, the CDR3 is TGCGCCAGCAGCCCCCACGACACCTTCTACAATGAGCAGTTCTTC.

The genes are TRBV5-1 and TRBJ2-3; D is perhaps TRBD2 (5 bases). Trimming pared 0 bases from V and 4 bases from J, leaving 15 bases between. Germline lookup yields CDR1 SGHRS and CDR2 YFSETQ. The length of the CDR3 is 16 residues. The CDR3: CASSLAFRSGADTQYF. Written as DNA, the CDR3 is TGCGCCAGCAGCTTGGCCTTCCGCAGCGGCGCAGATACGCAGTATTTT.

In DNA form, the CDR3 reads TGCGCCAGCAGTGCGGCCCTGAACACTGAAGCTTTCTTT. This gives the protein CASSAALNTEAFF. The rearrangement uses TRBV5-1 and TRBJ1-1; no clear D. Germline CDR1 and CDR2: SGHRS and YFSETQ. There are 13 residues in the CDR3. V was pared by 5 bases and J by 0 bases, with 8 bases between.

The chain carries TRBV20-1 and TRBJ2-7; D is undetermined. The V end was cut by 6 bases, the J end by 7 bases, with 10 bases between. Germline V gene data show CDR1 as DFQATT and CDR2 as SNEGSKA (reference sequence). This CDR3 has 10 residues. The CDR3 coding sequence is TGCAGTGCCCCCACAAGGGAGCAGTACTTC. Protein product: CSAPTREQYF.